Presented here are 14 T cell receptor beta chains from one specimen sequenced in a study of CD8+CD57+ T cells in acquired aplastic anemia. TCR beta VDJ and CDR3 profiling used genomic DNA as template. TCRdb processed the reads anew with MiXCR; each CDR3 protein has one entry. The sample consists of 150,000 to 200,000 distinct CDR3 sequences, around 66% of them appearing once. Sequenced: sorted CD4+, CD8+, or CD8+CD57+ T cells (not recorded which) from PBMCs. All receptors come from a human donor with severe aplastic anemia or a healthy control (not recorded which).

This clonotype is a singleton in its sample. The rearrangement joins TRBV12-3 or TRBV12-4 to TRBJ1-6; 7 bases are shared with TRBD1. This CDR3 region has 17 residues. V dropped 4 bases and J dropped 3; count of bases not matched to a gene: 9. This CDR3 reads CASSSFVGTDYNSPLHF. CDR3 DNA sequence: TGTGCCAGCAGTTCCTTTGTCGGGACAGACTATAATTCACCCCTCCACTTT.

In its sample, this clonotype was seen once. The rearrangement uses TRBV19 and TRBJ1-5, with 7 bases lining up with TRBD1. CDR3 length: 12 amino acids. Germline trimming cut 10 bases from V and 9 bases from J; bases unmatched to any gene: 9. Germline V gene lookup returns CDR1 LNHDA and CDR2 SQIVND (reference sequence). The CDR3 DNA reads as TGTGCCACCCGACAGGGAAGGGCGCCCCAGCATTTT. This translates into CATRQGRAPQHF.

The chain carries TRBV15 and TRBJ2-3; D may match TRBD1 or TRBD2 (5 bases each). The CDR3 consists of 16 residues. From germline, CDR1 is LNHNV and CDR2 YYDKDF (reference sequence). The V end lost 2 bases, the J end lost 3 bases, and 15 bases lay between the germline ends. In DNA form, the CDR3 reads TGTGCCACCAGCAGATCTAGGACTGGGGCGACAGATACGCAGTATTTT. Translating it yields CATSRSRTGATDTQYF.

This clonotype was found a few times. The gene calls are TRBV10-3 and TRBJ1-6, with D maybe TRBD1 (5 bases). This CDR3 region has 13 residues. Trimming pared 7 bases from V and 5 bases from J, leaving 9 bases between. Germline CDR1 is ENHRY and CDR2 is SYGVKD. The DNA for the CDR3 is TGTGCCATCAATGGACAAGATAATTCACCCCTCCACTTT. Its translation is CAINGQDNSPLHF.

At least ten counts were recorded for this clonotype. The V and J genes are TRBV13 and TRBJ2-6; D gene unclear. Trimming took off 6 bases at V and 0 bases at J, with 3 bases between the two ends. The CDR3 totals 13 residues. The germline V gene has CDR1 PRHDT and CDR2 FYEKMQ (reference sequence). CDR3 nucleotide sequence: TGTGCCAGCAGTTTCTCTGGGGCCAACGTCCTGACTTTC. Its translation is CASSFSGANVLTF.

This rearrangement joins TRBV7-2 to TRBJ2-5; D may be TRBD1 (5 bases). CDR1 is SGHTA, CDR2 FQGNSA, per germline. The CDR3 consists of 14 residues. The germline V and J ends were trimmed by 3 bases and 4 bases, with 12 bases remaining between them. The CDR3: CASSFGGAPETQYF. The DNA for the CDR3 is TGTGCCAGCAGCTTTGGTGGGGCTCCAGAGACCCAGTACTTC. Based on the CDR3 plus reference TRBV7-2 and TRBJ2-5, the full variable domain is GAGVSQSPSNKVTEKGKDVELRCDPISGHTALYWYRQSLGQGLEFLIYFQGNSAPDKSGLPSDRFSAERTGGSVSTLTIQRTQQEDSAVYLCASSFGGAPETQYFGPGTRLLVL.

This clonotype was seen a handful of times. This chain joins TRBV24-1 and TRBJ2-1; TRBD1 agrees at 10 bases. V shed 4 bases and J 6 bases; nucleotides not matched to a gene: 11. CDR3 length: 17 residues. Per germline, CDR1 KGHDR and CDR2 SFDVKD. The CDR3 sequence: CATSDPNRDRGANEQFF. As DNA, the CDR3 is TGTGCCACCAGTGACCCCAACCGGGACAGGGGCGCCAATGAGCAGTTCTTC.

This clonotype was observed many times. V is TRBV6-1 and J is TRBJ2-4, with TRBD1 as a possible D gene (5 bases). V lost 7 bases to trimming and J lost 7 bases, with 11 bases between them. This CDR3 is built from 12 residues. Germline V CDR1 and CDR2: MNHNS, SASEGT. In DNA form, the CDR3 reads TGTGCCAGCACTTTAGGGGTGAACATTCAGTACTTC. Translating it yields CASTLGVNIQYF.

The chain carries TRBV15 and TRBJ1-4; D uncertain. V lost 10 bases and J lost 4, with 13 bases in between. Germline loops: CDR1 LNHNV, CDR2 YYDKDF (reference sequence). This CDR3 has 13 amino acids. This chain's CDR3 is CAIGAGDNEKLFF. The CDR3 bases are TGTGCCATCGGAGCAGGTGATAATGAAAAACTGTTTTTT.

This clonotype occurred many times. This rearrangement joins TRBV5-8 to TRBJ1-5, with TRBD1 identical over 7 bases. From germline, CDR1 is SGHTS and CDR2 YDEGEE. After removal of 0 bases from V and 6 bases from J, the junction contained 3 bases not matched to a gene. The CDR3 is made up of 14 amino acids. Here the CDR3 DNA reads TGTGCCAGCAGCTTGGGGGACAGTAGTCAGCCCCAGCATTTT. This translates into CASSLGDSSQPQHF.

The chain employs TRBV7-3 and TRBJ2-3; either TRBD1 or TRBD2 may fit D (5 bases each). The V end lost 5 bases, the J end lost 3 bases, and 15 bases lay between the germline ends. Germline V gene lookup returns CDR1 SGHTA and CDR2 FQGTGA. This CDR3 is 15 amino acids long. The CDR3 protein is CASSPRDDQTDTQYF. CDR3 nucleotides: TGTGCCAGCAGCCCAAGGGACGACCAAACAGATACGCAGTATTTT.

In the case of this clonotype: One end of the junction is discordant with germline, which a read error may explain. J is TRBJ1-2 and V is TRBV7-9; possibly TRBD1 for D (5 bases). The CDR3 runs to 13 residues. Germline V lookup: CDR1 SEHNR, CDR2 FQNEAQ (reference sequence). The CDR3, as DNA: TGCGCCAGCAGCTTTGGCGGGGACGATGGCTACACCTTC. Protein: CASSFGGDDGYTF.

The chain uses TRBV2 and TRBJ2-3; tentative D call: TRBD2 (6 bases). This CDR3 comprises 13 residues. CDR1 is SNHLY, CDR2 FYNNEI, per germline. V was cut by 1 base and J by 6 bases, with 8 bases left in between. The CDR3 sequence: CASSEDRGDTQYF. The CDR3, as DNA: TGTGCCAGCAGTGAAGATCGGGGGGATACGCAGTATTTT.

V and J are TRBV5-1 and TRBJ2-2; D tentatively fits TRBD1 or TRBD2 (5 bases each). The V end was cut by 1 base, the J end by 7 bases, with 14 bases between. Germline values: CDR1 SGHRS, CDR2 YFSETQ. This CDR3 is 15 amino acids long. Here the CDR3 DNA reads TGCGCCAGCAGCTTGAATGGGGGACGTGGCGGGGAGCTGTTTTTT. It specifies CASSLNGGRGGELFF.